This passage covers 20 T cell receptor beta chains from one sample sequenced in a study of cytomegalovirus exposure and HLA in healthy donors. Vbeta (60) and Jbeta (13) primers were used in the PCR. TCRdb's copy holds only in-frame clones and misses some; the assay was immunoSEQ multiplex PCR. The sample consists of roughly 130,000 clones, 80% of them appearing once. Source material: PBMCs. The receptors here all came from a man in his forties or fifties in good health and CMV-seronegative.

Comment on this clone: The same CDR3 also results from other DNA sequences found in this sample. V is TRBV28 and J is TRBJ2-7; D unresolved. CDR1 and CDR2 (germline): MDHEN, SYDVKM. V was trimmed by 2 bases and J by 3 bases, leaving 5 bases between them. The CDR3 totals 12 residues. This CDR3 is CASSLPGYEQYF. CDR3 DNA sequence: TGTGCCAGCAGTTTACCGGGCTACGAGCAGTACTTC.

As concerns this clone: An end of the junction differs from the germline gene, which may be a read error. V and J are TRBV10-3 and TRBJ1-2; D is perhaps TRBD1 (5 bases). There are 13 residues in the CDR3. The V gene's germline CDR1 is ENHRY and CDR2 SYGVKD. CDR3 sequence reads: CAISESSQGNFLF. As DNA, the CDR3 is TGTGCCATCAGTGAGTCGAGTCAGGGAAACTTTCTCTTC.

The chain uses TRBV5-1 and TRBJ2-7; 9 nucleotides match TRBD1. Looked up from germline, CDR1 is SGHRS and CDR2 is YFSETQ. The V segment lost 4 bases and the J segment 2 bases; nucleotides outside the gene matches: 7. The CDR3 is 15 amino acids. CDR3: CASSDVGTGPYEQYF. CDR3 nucleotide sequence: TGCGCCAGCAGCGACGTCGGGACAGGGCCCTACGAGCAGTACTTC.

DNA for the CDR3: TGTGCCAGCAGCCCCCAGCGGGGAGGTAACACCGGGGAGCTGTTTTTT. Its protein is CASSPQRGGNTGELFF. V and J are TRBV7-9 and TRBJ2-2; 7 bases fit TRBD2. The V and J ends lost 5 bases and 2 bases, in that order; junction bases with no gene match: 8. Per the germline V gene, CDR1 is SEHNR and CDR2 is FQNEAQ (reference sequence). The length of the CDR3 is 16 residues. The variable domain in full, completed from reference TRBV7-9 and TRBJ2-2, reads DTGVSQNPRHKITKRGQNVTFRCDPISEHNRLYWYRQTLGQGPEFLTYFQNEAQLEKSRLLSDRFSAERPKGSFSTLEIQRTEQGDSAMYLCASSPQRGGNTGELFFGEGSRLTVL.

The V and J genes are TRBV6-5 and TRBJ2-2; D possibly corresponds to TRBD1 (6 bases). The V and J ends lost 1 base and 5 bases respectively, with 14 bases between them. The germline V gene has CDR1 MNHEY and CDR2 SVGAGI. This CDR3 has 16 residues. Here the CDR3 DNA reads TGTGCCAGCAGTTACTTCGTTGGGGGCGGAACCGGGGAGCTGTTTTTT. Translation gives CASSYFVGGGTGELFF.

The CDR3 DNA follows: TGTGCCTGGAGTGATACTTACAATGAGCAGTTCTTC. It yields the protein CAWSDTYNEQFF. The gene calls are TRBV30 and TRBJ2-1, with no clear D. CDR3 length: 12 amino acids. V lost 1 base and J 4 bases, leaving 5 bases between the germline ends. Germline V gives CDR1 GTSNPN, CDR2 SVGIG (reference sequence).

The V call is TRBV18, the J call TRBJ2-2; 7 bases match TRBD1. V lost 5 bases to trimming and J lost 2 bases; unmatched junction nucleotides: 2. The CDR3 sequence is 14 residues long. The germline CDR1 and CDR2 sequences are KGHSH and LQKENI. CDR3 sequence reads: CASSDRVNTGELFF. DNA for the CDR3: TGTGCCAGCTCAGACAGGGTCAACACCGGGGAGCTGTTTTTT.

The rearrangement uses TRBV9 and TRBJ2-2; 11 bases align to TRBD2. The V segment lost 4 bases and the J segment 1 base; nucleotides outside the gene matches: 0. CDR3 length: 15 residues. Per germline, CDR1 SGDLS and CDR2 YYNGEE. The DNA of the CDR3 is TGTGCCAGCAGCCTAGCGGGAGGGAACACCGGGGAGCTGTTTTTT. It yields the protein CASSLAGGNTGELFF.

About this clone itself: The junction shows a germline mismatch at one end, possibly a read error. The chain couples TRBV7-2 to TRBJ2-7; 8 bases align to TRBD2. The CDR3 runs 15 residues. Germline V CDR1 and CDR2: SGHTA, FQGNSA. This chain's CDR3 is CASSLDWTSSDEQYF. Here the CDR3 DNA reads TGTGCCAGCAGCTTAGATTGGACTAGCTCCGACGAGCAGTACTTC. The full variable domain, completed using reference TRBV7-2 and TRBJ2-7, is GAGVSQSPSNKVTEKGKDVELRCDPISGHTALYWYRQSLGQGLEFLIYFQGNSAPDKSGLPSDRFSAERTGGSVSTLTIQRTQQEDSAVYLCASSLDWTSSDEQYFGPGTRLTVT.

This clone occurred a few times. V usage is TRBV2 and J usage is TRBJ1-1; 7 bases fit TRBD1. The germline V gene encodes CDR1 SNHLY and CDR2 FYNNEI. This CDR3 spans 13 amino acids. The junction had 2 bases not matched to a gene; V was cut back by 6 bases and J by 1 base. CDR3 in amino acids: CASRGQQNTEAFF. The CDR3 nucleotides are TGTGCCAGCAGGGGACAGCAGAACACTGAAGCTTTCTTT.

This clone was seen a few times. The chain carries TRBV6-6 and TRBJ2-3; TRBD2 aligns across 10 bases. This CDR3 region has 16 residues. In germline, CDR1 is MNHNY, CDR2 SVGAGI (reference sequence). The trim removed 6 bases at V and 4 bases at J, leaving 10 bases unmatched. In DNA, the CDR3 is TGTGCCAGCAGCCACGAAAGCGGGAGGGCCGCAGATACGCAGTATTTT. It yields the protein CASSHESGRAADTQYF.

The V call is TRBV6-1, the J call TRBJ2-7; 8 positions agree with TRBD1. V lost 7 bases, J lost 5 bases, and 13 bases stayed unmatched. The CDR3 runs to 15 residues. CDR1 is MNHNS and CDR2 is SASEGT in the germline V gene. CDR3 residues: CASILMSVTGDEQYF. CDR3 nucleotides: TGTGCCAGCATTCTGATGTCGGTGACAGGGGACGAGCAGTACTTC.

The chain combines TRBV27 with TRBJ2-3; 10 bases match TRBD1. Per the germline V gene, CDR1 is MNHEY and CDR2 is SMNVEV (reference sequence). The CDR3 length is 17 residues. After removal of 5 bases from V and 4 bases from J, the junction contained 12 bases not matched to a gene. CDR3 sequence reads: CASSPTLGQGRADTQYF. The DNA of the CDR3 is TGTGCCAGCAGTCCGACCCTGGGACAGGGGCGTGCAGATACGCAGTATTTT.

The V call is TRBV18, the J call TRBJ2-7, with 10 bases matching TRBD1. Trimming took 8 bases from V and 3 from J; bases not matched to a gene: 10. From germline, CDR1 is KGHSH and CDR2 LQKENI. The CDR3 is made up of 15 amino acids. The CDR3 DNA is TGTGCCAGCACTGAGAGGGGACAGGGGAGCTACGAGCAGTACTTC. Encoded protein: CASTERGQGSYEQYF.

This chain uses TRBV27 with TRBJ1-2; 7 bases are a match to TRBD1. The CDR3 extends over 13 amino acids. V trimming: 5 bases; J trimming: 6 bases; junction bases outside the gene matches: 6. Germline V gene data show CDR1 as MNHEY and CDR2 as SMNVEV (reference sequence). The CDR3 nucleotides read TGTGCCAGCAGTGTACAGGGGCTCCATGGCTACACCTTC. It specifies CASSVQGLHGYTF.

J is TRBJ1-2 and V is TRBV25-1; D unresolved. V lost 10 bases and J 6 bases, leaving 21 bases between the germline ends. Germline lookup yields CDR1 MGHDK and CDR2 SYGVNS. The CDR3 spans 14 residues. The chain's CDR3 is CATSGTVDVHGYTF. The CDR3 region has the DNA TGTGCCACCTCAGGAACTGTAGATGTACATGGCTACACCTTC.

The rearrangement links TRBV19 to TRBJ1-1, with TRBD1 identical over 8 bases. Looked up from germline, CDR1 is LNHDA and CDR2 is SQIVND (reference sequence). V dropped 3 bases and J dropped 4; count of bases not matched to a gene: 10. The CDR3 is 16 amino acids. The CDR3 DNA reads as TGTGCCAGTAGTATGAGACCCGGACAGGGCGGCACTGAAGCTTTCTTT. Translating gives CASSMRPGQGGTEAFF.

The V and J genes are TRBV6-5 and TRBJ1-1; D is perhaps TRBD1 (5 bases). Trimming cost V 2 bases and J 0 bases, with 13 bases left between them. The CDR3 has 16 amino acids. Per the germline V gene, CDR1 is MNHEY and CDR2 is SVGAGI. In DNA form, the CDR3 reads TGTGCCAGCAGTTACGGCCAGGGTGGGATGAACACTGAAGCTTTCTTT. Residues: CASSYGQGGMNTEAFF.

This sequence joins TRBV9 and TRBJ1-1; 7 positions match TRBD1. Germline V gives CDR1 SGDLS, CDR2 YYNGEE. V dropped 0 bases and J dropped 4; count of bases not matched to a gene: 3. This CDR3 has 14 amino acids. The CDR3 here is CASSVGGQSTEAFF. The CDR3 DNA is TGTGCCAGCAGCGTAGGGGGACAGTCCACTGAAGCTTTCTTT.

The V and J genes are TRBV5-1 and TRBJ2-5, with 8 nucleotides matching TRBD1. V lost 2 bases to trimming and J lost 5 bases; unmatched junction nucleotides: 5. Per the germline V gene, CDR1 is SGHRS and CDR2 is YFSETQ. The CDR3 has 14 residues. CDR3 bases: TGCGCCAGCAGCTTTTGGACAGGGAGGGAGACCCAGTACTTC. Its protein product is CASSFWTGRETQYF.